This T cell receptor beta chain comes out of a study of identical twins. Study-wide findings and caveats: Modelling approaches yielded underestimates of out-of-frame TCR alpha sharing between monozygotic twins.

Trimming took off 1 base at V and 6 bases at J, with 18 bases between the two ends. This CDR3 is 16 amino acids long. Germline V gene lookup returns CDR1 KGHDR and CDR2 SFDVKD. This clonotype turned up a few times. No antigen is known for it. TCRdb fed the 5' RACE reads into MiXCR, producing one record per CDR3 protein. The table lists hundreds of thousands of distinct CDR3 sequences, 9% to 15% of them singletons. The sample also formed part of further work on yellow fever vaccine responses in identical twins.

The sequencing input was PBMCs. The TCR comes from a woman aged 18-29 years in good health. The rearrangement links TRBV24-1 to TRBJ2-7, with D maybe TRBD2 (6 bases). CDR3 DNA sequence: TGTGCCACCAGTGATTTTGTGAAGGTCCCCGGGAGCGAGCAGTACTTC. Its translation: CATSDFVKVPGSEQYF.